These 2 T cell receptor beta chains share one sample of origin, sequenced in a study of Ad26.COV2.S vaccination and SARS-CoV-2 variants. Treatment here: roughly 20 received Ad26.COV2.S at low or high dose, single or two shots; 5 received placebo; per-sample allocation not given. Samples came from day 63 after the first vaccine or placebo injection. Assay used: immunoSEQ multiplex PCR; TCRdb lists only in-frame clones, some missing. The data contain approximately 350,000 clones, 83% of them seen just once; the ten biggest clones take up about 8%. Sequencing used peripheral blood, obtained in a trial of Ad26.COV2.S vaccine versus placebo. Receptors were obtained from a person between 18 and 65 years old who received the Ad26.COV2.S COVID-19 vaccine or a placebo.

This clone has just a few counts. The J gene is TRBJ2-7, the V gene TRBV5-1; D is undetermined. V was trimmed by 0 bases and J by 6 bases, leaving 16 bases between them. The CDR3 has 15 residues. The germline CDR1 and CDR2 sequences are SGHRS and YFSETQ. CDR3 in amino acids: CASSLGSLTGGEQYF. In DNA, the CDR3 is TGCGCCAGCAGCTTGGGTTCCCTCACGGGCGGCGAGCAGTACTTC.

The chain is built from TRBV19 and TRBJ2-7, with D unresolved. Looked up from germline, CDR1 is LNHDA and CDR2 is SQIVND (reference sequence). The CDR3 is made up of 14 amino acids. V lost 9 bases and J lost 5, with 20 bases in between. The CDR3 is CASREALGANEQYF. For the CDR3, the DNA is TGTGCCAGCAGAGAAGCCCTAGGAGCCAACGAGCAGTACTTC.